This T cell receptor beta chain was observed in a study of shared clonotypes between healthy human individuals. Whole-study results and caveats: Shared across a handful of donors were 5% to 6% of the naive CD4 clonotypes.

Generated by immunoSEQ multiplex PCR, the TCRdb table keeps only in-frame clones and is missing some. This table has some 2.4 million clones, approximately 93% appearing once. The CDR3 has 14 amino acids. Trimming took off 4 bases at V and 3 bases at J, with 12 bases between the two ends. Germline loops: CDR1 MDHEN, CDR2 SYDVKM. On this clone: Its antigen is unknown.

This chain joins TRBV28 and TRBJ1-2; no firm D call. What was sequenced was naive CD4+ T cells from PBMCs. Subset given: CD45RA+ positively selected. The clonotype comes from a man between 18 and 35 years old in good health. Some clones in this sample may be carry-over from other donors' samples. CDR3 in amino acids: CASSSQSGDYGYTF. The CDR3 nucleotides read TGTGCCAGCAGTTCCCAAAGTGGTGACTATGGCTACACCTTC.